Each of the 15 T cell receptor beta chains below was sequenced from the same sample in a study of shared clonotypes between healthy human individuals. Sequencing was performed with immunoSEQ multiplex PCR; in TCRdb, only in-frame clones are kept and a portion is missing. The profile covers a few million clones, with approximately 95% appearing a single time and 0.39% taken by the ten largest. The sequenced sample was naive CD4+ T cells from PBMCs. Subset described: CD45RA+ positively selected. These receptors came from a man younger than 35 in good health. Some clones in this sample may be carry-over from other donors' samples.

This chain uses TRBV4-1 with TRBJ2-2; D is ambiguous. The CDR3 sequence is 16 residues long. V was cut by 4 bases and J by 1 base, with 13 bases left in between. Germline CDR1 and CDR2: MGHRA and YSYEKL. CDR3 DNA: TGCGCCAGCAGCCCCCAAGGGCACCAGAACACCGGGGAGCTGTTTTTT. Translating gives CASSPQGHQNTGELFF.

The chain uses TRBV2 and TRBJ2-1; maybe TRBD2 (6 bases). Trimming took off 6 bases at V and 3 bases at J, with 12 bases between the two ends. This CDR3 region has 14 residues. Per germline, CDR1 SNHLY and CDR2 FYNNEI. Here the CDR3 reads CASRGAGSYNEQFF. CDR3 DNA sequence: TGTGCCAGCAGGGGAGCGGGTAGCTACAATGAGCAGTTCTTC.

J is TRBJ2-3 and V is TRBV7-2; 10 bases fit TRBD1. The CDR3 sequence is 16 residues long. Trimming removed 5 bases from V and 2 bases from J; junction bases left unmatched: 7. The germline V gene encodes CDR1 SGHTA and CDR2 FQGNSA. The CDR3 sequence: CASSPTGGKITDTQYF. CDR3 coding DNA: TGTGCCAGCAGCCCGACAGGGGGCAAGATCACAGATACGCAGTATTTT.

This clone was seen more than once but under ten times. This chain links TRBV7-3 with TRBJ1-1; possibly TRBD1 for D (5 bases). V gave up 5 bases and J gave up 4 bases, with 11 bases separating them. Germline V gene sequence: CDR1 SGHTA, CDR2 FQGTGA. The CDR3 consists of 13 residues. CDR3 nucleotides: TGTGCCAGCAGCGCCTCTCAGGGCACTGAAGCTTTCTTT. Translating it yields CASSASQGTEAFF.

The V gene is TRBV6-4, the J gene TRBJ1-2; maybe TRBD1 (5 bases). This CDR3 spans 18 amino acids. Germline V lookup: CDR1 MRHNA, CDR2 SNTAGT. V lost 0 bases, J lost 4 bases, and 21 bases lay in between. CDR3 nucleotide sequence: TGTGCCAGCAGTGACTCGGGGAGGGCCAGGGAACTGGGCTATGGCTACACCTTC. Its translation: CASSDSGRARELGYGYTF.

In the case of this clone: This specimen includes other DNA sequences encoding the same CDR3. The CDR3 sequence is CASSSPGSSYEQYF. In DNA, the CDR3 is TGTGCCAGCAGTTCCCCAGGGAGCTCCTACGAGCAGTACTTC. The chain joins TRBV28 to TRBJ2-7, with D tentatively TRBD1 or TRBD2 (5 bases each). Deletions cut 4 bases from V and 0 bases from J, with 10 bases between. The germline V gene has CDR1 MDHEN and CDR2 SYDVKM. The CDR3 spans 14 residues.

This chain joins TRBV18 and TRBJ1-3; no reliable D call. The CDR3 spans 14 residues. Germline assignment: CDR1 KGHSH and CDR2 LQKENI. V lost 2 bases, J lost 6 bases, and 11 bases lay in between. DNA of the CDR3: TGTGCCAGCTCACCAGGGAACCCGGAAAACACCATATATTTT. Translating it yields CASSPGNPENTIYF.

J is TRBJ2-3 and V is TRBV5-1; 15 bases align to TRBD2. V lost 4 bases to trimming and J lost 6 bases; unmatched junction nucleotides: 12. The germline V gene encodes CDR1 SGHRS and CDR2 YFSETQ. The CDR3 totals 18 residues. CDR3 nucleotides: TGCGCCAGCAGCAGATATTCCGGGACTAGCGGGAGGTATGATACGCAGTATTTT. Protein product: CASSRYSGTSGRYDTQYF.

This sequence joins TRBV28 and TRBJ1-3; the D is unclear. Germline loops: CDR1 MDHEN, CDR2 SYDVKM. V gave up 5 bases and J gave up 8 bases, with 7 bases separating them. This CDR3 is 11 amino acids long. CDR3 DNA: TGTGCCAGCAGTACGTTAGACACCATATATTTT. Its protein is CASSTLDTIYF.

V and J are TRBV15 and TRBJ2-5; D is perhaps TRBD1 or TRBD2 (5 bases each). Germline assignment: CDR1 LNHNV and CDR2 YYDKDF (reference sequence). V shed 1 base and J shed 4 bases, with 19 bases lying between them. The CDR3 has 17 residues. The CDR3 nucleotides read TGTGCCACCAGCAGAGTTCGGCTAGCTGGGGCGGGAGAGACCCAGTACTTC. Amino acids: CATSRVRLAGAGETQYF.

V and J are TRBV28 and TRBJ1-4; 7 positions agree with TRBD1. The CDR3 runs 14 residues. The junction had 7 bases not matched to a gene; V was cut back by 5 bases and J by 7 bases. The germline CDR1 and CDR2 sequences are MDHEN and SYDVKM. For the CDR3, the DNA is TGTGCCAGCAGTCCCCGAACAGGGGTTGAAAAACTGTTTTTT. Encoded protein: CASSPRTGVEKLFF.

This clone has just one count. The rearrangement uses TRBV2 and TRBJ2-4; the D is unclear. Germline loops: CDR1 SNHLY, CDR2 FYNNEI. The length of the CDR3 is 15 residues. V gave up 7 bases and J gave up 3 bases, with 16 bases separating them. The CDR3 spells CASIQTLSVKNIQYF. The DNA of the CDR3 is TGTGCCAGCATTCAGACCTTGTCAGTCAAAAACATTCAGTACTTC.

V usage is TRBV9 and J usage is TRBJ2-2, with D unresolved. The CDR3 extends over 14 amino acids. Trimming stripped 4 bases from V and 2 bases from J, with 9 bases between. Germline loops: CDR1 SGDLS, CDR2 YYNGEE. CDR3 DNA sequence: TGTGCCAGCAGCCCGACCGGAAACACCGGGGAGCTGTTTTTT. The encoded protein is CASSPTGNTGELFF.

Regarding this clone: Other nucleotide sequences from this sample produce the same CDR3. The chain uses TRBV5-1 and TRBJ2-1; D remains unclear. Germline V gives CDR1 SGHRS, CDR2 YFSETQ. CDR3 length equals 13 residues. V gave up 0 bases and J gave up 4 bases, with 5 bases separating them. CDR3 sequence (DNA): TGCGCCAGCAGCTTGGACGGTTACAATGAGCAGTTCTTC. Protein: CASSLDGYNEQFF.

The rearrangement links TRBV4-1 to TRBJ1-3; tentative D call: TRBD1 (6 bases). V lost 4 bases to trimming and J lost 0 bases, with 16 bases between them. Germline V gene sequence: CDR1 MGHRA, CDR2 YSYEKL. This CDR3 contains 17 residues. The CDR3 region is CASSLLWTAISGNTIYF. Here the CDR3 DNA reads TGCGCCAGCAGCCTTCTTTGGACAGCCATCTCTGGAAACACCATATATTTT.